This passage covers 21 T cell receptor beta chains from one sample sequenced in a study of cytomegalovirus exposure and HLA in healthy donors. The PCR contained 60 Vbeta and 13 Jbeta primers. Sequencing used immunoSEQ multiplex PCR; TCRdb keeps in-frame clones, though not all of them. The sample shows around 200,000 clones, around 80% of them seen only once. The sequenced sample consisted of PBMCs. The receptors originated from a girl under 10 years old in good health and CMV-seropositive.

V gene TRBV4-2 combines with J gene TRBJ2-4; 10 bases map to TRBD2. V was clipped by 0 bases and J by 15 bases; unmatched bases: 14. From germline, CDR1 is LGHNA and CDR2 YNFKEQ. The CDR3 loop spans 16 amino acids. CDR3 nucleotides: TGTGCCAGCAGCCAAGAGGGGTCGGTGCTAGCGGGAGCGAGGTACTTC. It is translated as CASSQEGSVLAGARYF.

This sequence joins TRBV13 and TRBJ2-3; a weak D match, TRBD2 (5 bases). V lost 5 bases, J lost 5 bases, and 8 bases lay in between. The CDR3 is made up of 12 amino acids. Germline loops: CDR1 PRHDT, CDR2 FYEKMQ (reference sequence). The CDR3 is CASSPGGDTQYF. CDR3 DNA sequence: TGTGCCAGCAGCCCCGGAGGAGATACGCAGTATTTT.

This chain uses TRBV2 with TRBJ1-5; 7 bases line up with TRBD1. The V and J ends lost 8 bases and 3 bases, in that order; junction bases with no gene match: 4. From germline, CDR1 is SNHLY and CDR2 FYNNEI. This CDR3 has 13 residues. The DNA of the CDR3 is TGTGCCAGCGGTGGACAGGTCAATCAGCCCCAGCATTTT. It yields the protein CASGGQVNQPQHF.

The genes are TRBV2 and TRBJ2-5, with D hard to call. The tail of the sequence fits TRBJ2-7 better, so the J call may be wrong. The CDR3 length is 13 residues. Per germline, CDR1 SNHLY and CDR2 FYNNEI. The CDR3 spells CASSERRSREQYF. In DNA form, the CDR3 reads TGTGCCAGCAGTGAAAGGCGGTCACGCGAGCAGTACTTC.

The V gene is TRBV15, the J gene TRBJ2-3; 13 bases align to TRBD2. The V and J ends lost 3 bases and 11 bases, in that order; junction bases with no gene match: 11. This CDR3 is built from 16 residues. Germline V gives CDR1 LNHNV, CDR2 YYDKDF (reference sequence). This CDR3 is CATSSFQTSGGSEQYF. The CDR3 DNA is TGTGCCACCAGCAGTTTCCAGACTAGCGGGGGGAGTGAGCAGTATTTT.

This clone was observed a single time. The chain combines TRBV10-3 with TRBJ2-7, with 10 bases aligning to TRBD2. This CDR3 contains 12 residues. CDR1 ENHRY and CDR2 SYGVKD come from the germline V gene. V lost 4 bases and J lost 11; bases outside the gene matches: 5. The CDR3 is CAISGMGLAKYF. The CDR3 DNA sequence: TGTGCCATCAGTGGAATGGGACTAGCGAAGTACTTC.

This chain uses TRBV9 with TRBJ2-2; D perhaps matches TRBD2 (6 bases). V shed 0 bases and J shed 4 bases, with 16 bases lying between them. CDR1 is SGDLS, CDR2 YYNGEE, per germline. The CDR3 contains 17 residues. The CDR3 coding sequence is TGTGCCAGCAGCGTAGAACGGGGGTACGAGGCCACCGGGGAGCTGTTTTTT. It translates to CASSVERGYEATGELFF. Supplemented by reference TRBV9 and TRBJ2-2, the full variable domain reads DSGVTQTPKHLITATGQRVTLRCSPRSGDLSVYWYQQSLDQGLQFLIQYYNGEERAKGNILERFSAQQFPDLHSELNLSSLELGDSALYFCASSVERGYEATGELFFGEGSRLTVL.

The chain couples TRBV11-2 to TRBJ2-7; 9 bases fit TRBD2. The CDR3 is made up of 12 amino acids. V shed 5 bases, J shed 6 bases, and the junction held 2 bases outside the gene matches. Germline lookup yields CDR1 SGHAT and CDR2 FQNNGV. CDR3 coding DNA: TGTGCCAGCAGCCGACTAGCGGTCGAGCAGTACTTC. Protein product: CASSRLAVEQYF.

The CDR3 region has the DNA TGCGCCAGCAGCCAAACGGGACTAGCGGGAGGCGCTCCCACAGATACGCAGTATTTT. Translated: CASSQTGLAGGAPTDTQYF. The J gene is TRBJ2-3, the V gene TRBV4-1; 15 nucleotides align to TRBD2. J was trimmed by 2 bases and V by 2 bases; bases with no gene match: 8. Looked up from germline, CDR1 is MGHRA and CDR2 is YSYEKL. The CDR3 consists of 19 residues.

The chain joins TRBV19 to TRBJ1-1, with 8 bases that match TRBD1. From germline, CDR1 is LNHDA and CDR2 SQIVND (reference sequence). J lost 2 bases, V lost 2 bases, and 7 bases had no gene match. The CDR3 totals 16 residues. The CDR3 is CASSIITGGDNTEAFF. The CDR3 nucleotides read TGTGCCAGTAGTATAATCACAGGGGGAGATAACACTGAAGCTTTCTTT.

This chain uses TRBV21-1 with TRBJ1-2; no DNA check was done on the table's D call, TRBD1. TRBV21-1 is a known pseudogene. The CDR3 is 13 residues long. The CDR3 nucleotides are TGTGCCAGAAGGACAGGGGGCGGCTATGGCTACACCTTC. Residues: CARRTGGGYGYTF.

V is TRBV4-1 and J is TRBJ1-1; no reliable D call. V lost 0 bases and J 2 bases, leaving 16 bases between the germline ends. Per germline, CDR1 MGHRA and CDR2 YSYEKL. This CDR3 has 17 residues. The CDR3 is CASSQDTPSAVNTEAFF. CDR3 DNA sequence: TGCGCCAGCAGCCAAGATACCCCGTCCGCGGTTAACACTGAAGCTTTCTTT.

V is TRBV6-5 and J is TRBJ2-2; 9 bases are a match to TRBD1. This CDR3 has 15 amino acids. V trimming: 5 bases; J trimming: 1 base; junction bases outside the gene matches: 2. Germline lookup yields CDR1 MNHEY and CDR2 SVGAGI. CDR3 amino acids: CASSTDRGNTGELFF. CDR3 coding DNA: TGTGCCAGCAGTACGGACAGGGGGAACACCGGGGAGCTGTTTTTT.

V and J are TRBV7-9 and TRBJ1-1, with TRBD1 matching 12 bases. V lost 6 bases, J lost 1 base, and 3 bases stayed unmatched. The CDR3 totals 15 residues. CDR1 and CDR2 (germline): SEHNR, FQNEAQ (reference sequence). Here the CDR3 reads CASRGTGGRNTEAFF. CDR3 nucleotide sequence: TGTGCCAGCAGAGGGACAGGGGGCAGGAACACTGAAGCTTTCTTT.

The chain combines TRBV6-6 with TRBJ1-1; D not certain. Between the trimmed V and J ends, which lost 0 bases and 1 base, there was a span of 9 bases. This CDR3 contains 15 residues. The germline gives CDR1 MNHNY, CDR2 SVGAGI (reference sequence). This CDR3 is CASSYSRVGNTEAFF. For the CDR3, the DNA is TGTGCCAGCAGTTACTCGAGAGTCGGGAACACTGAAGCTTTCTTT.

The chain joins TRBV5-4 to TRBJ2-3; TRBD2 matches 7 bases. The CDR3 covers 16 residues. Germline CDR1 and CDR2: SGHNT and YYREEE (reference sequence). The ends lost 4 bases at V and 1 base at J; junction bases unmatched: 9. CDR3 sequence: CASSRDSRGGTDTQYF. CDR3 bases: TGTGCCAGCAGCAGGGACTCCCGGGGGGGCACAGATACGCAGTATTTT.

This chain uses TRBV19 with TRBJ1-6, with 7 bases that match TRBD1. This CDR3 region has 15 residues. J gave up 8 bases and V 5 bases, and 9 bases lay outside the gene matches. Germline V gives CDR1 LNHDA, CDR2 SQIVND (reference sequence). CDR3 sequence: CASSGPTGIDSPLHF. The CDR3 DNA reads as TGTGCCAGTAGTGGACCGACAGGGATTGATTCACCCCTCCACTTT.

The CDR3 nucleotides are TGTGCCAGCAGCCAGATTCAGTCCAATGAGCAGTTCTTC. This codes for CASSQIQSNEQFF. The chain recombines TRBV7-6 with TRBJ2-1, with D hard to call. Trimming took 5 bases from V and 6 from J, leaving 11 bases between them. The CDR3 sequence is 13 residues long. Germline V gene sequence: CDR1 SGHVS, CDR2 FNYEAQ.

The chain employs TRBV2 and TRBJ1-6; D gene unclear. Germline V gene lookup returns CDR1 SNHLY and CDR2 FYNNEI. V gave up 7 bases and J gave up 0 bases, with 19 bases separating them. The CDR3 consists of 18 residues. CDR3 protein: CASNEGEPQSSYNSPLHF. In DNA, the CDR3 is TGTGCCAGCAACGAGGGCGAGCCCCAGAGCTCCTATAATTCACCCCTCCACTTT. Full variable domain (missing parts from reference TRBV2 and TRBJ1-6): EPEVTQTPSHQVTQMGQEVILRCVPISNHLYFYWYRQILGQKVEFLVSFYNNEISEKSEIFDDQFSVERPDGSNFTLKIRSTKLEDSAMYFCASNEGEPQSSYNSPLHFGNGTRLTVT.

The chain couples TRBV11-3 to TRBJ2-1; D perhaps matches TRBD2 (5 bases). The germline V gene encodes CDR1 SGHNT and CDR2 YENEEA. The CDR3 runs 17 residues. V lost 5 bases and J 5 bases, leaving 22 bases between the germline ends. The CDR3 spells CASSPALGLALNNEQFF. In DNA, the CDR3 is TGTGCCAGCAGCCCAGCCCTGGGTCTAGCCTTAAACAATGAGCAGTTCTTC.

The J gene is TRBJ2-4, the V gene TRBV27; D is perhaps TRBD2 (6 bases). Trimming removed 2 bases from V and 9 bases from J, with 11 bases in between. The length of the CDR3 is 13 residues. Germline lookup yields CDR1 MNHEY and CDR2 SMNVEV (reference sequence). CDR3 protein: CASSLGAGGIQYF. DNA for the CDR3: TGTGCCAGCAGTTTAGGGGCCGGGGGCATTCAGTACTTC.